A single sample is the source of the 23 T cell receptor beta chains below, sequenced in a study of identical twins. TCRdb ran MiXCR on the 5' RACE reads and lists one entry per CDR3 protein. Among around 250,000 distinct CDR3 sequences, approximately 11% were seen once, and the ten largest hold 4% to 5%. This sample was also put to use in a study of yellow fever vaccine responses in identical twins.

Sequenced material: memory (CD45RO+) T cells sorted from blood. Source of these receptors: a woman between 18 and 30 years old in good health.

This clonotype has just a few counts. The chain has TRBV11-2 and TRBJ2-2, with 9 bases matching TRBD1. Germline lookup yields CDR1 SGHAT and CDR2 FQNNGV. The CDR3 length is 16 residues. Trimming at V came to 5 bases and at J to 7 bases, leaving 11 bases not matched to a gene. DNA for the CDR3: TGTGCCAGCAGCAGCCTCTTGGGACAGGGTGGCGGGGAGCTGTTTTTT. Its translation is CASSSLLGQGGGELFF.

This chain joins TRBV20-1 and TRBJ2-7; 7 bases are a match to TRBD1. This CDR3 spans 13 amino acids. J gave up 5 bases and V 4 bases, and 8 bases lay outside the gene matches. Germline loops: CDR1 DFQATT, CDR2 SNEGSKA (reference sequence). For the CDR3, the DNA is TGCAGTGCTAAGGGGGCTAGTACCCACGAGCAGTACTTC. This translates into CSAKGASTHEQYF.

This clonotype was seen a few times. This chain links TRBV11-2 with TRBJ2-5, with 12 bases that match TRBD2. CDR1 is SGHAT, CDR2 FQNNGV, per germline. CDR3 size: 18 residues. J lost 6 bases, V lost 4 bases, and 15 bases had no gene match. The CDR3 region is CASSSSPLAGGTGKTQYF. The CDR3 bases are TGTGCCAGCAGCTCATCCCCCCTAGCGGGGGGGACAGGGAAGACCCAGTACTTC.

There are a few counts of this clonotype. The rearrangement joins TRBV20-1 to TRBJ2-1; 9 positions match TRBD2. The germline V gene has CDR1 DFQATT and CDR2 SNEGSKA (reference sequence). The CDR3 contains 16 residues. V trimming: 4 bases; J trimming: 1 base; junction bases outside the gene matches: 8. The DNA for the CDR3 is TGCAGTGCTATTACGGGACTAGCCGGATCCTACAATGAGCAGTTCTTC. This gives the protein CSAITGLAGSYNEQFF.

This clonotype was seen a handful of times. The V call is TRBV2, the J call TRBJ2-7; 9 bases align to TRBD1. The CDR3 loop spans 14 amino acids. Losses at the gene ends were 4 bases for V and 2 bases for J; bases not matched to a gene: 3. Germline CDR1 and CDR2: SNHLY and FYNNEI. CDR3 nucleotides: TGTGCCAGCAGTGCTCGACAGGGGGCCTACGAGCAGTACTTC. This codes for CASSARQGAYEQYF.

As concerns this clonotype: The junction and the germline gene differ at one end; a read error may be behind it. The rearrangement uses TRBV4-1 and TRBJ2-7; D may match TRBD1 or TRBD2 (7 bases each). Germline CDR1 is MGHRA and CDR2 is YSYEKL. The CDR3 loop spans 14 amino acids. DNA for the CDR3: TGCGCCAGCAGCCAAGGTCTCGGGAGGACCGGGACAGACTTC. This encodes CASSQGLGRTGTDF.

J is TRBJ1-5 and V is TRBV10-3; 7 nucleotides line up with TRBD1. Per germline, CDR1 ENHRY and CDR2 SYGVKD. The CDR3 contains 16 residues. The junction had 19 bases not matched to a gene; V was cut back by 10 bases and J by 7 bases. For the CDR3, the DNA is TGTGCCACCCTTAACCCACAGGGGTCCCGGGAACAGCCCCAGCATTTT. It encodes CATLNPQGSREQPQHF.

This clonotype was observed once. This chain joins TRBV29-1 and TRBJ2-7; D is unclear. The CDR3 totals 11 residues. CDR1 and CDR2 (germline): SQVTM, ANQGSEA. Trimming removed 7 bases from V and 3 bases from J, with 10 bases in between. The CDR3 reads CSGGTNYEQYF. The CDR3 coding sequence is TGCAGCGGCGGTACTAACTACGAGCAGTACTTC.

This clonotype has more than one count but fewer than ten. V gene TRBV6-1 combines with J gene TRBJ2-7; D uncertain. V was shortened by 6 bases and J by 4 bases, with 13 bases between the two germline ends. This CDR3 contains 13 residues. Germline CDR1 MNHNS, CDR2 SASEGT. The CDR3 reads CASRVPSLYEQYF. The CDR3 coding sequence is TGTGCCAGCAGGGTCCCTAGTCTATACGAGCAGTACTTC.

This clonotype was counted many times. The J gene is TRBJ1-5, the V gene TRBV7-8; D not certain. Trimming pared 1 base from V and 6 bases from J, leaving 10 bases between. Germline values: CDR1 SGHVS, CDR2 FQNEAQ. The CDR3 spans 14 residues. CDR3 residues: CASSLVGPGQPQHF. The CDR3 DNA follows: TGTGCCAGCAGCTTAGTTGGCCCCGGTCAGCCCCAGCATTTT.

This clonotype was counted a few times. V and J are TRBV5-1 and TRBJ2-1; D possibly corresponds to TRBD2 (6 bases). CDR1 is SGHRS, CDR2 YFSETQ, per germline. V was shortened by 4 bases and J by 4 bases, with 15 bases between the two germline ends. CDR3 size: 15 residues. Written as DNA, the CDR3 is TGCGCCAGCAGCGGTAGCGGTGGCGCGTACAATGAGCAGTTCTTC. It encodes CASSGSGGAYNEQFF.

The sample holds a few counts of this clonotype. The chain recombines TRBV2 with TRBJ1-1; D is unclear. V was shortened by 2 bases and J by 12 bases, with 10 bases between the two germline ends. Germline V lookup: CDR1 SNHLY, CDR2 FYNNEI. The length of the CDR3 is 11 residues. CDR3 protein: CASSERVESFF. As DNA, the CDR3 is TGTGCCAGCAGTGAAAGGGTTGAGTCTTTCTTT.

The chain employs TRBV10-3 and TRBJ1-1, with D unclear. The V and J ends lost 0 bases and 0 bases respectively, with 2 bases between them. The CDR3 runs 13 residues. Germline lookup yields CDR1 ENHRY and CDR2 SYGVKD. The DNA for the CDR3 is TGTGCCATCAGTGAGTCCCTGAACACTGAAGCTTTCTTT. This codes for CAISESLNTEAFF.

This clonotype was seen many times. V and J are TRBV6-1 and TRBJ2-2, with 7 bases aligning to TRBD1. Germline lookup yields CDR1 MNHNS and CDR2 SASEGT. V gave up 5 bases and J gave up 2 bases; unmatched junction bases: 5. CDR3 size: 15 residues. The CDR3 loop reads CASSKGQTNTGELFF. Here the CDR3 DNA reads TGTGCCAGCAGTAAGGGACAGACTAACACCGGGGAGCTGTTTTTT.

This clonotype was observed a handful of times. The chain carries TRBV7-2 and TRBJ1-1; 7 nucleotides align to TRBD1. The V segment lost 5 bases and the J segment 2 bases; nucleotides outside the gene matches: 8. Germline V gene data show CDR1 as SGHTA and CDR2 as FQGNSA. The length of the CDR3 is 15 residues. The chain's CDR3 is CASSGFDRDNTEAFF. In nucleotides, the CDR3 is TGTGCCAGCAGCGGATTTGACAGGGATAACACTGAAGCTTTCTTT. The complete variable domain, with remaining parts taken from reference TRBV7-2 and TRBJ1-1, reads GAGVSQSPSNKVTEKGKDVELRCDPISGHTALYWYRQSLGQGLEFLIYFQGNSAPDKSGLPSDRFSAERTGGSVSTLTIQRTQQEDSAVYLCASSGFDRDNTEAFFGQGTRLTVV.

This clonotype was counted a few times. The chain employs TRBV2 and TRBJ1-5; D gene unclear. This CDR3 is built from 11 residues. Germline V gives CDR1 SNHLY, CDR2 FYNNEI. V was shortened by 4 bases and J by 9 bases, with 7 bases between the two germline ends. The CDR3 protein is CASSVVGPQHF. For the CDR3, the DNA is TGTGCCAGCAGTGTGGTAGGGCCCCAGCATTTT.

This clonotype has at least ten counts. The CDR3 sequence: CSVAVSGADTQYF. In DNA form, the CDR3 reads TGCAGCGTTGCGGTCTCCGGGGCAGATACGCAGTATTTT. The chain carries TRBV29-1 and TRBJ2-3; TRBD2 is a possible D gene (5 bases). V was trimmed by 4 bases and J by 4 bases, leaving 12 bases between them. This CDR3 spans 13 amino acids. CDR1 and CDR2 from the germline V gene are SQVTM and ANQGSEA.

This clonotype was seen at least ten times. V is TRBV28 and J is TRBJ2-1; TRBD2 matches 11 bases. This CDR3 is 16 amino acids long. The J segment lost 8 bases and the V segment lost 7 bases, leaving 13 bases of the junction unmatched. Per germline, CDR1 MDHEN and CDR2 SYDVKM. The CDR3: CASIPGTSGPRDEQFF. In nucleotides, the CDR3 is TGTGCCAGCATCCCTGGGACTAGCGGACCCCGGGATGAGCAGTTCTTC.

The chain joins TRBV7-9 to TRBJ2-1, with D unclear. Trimming removed 1 base at V and 2 bases at J, with 9 bases between. The CDR3 totals 15 residues. CDR1 is SEHNR and CDR2 is FQNEAQ in the germline V gene (reference sequence). Here the CDR3 reads CASSLGVNTYNEQFF. Here the CDR3 DNA reads TGTGCCAGCAGCTTAGGGGTCAACACCTACAATGAGCAGTTCTTC.

This chain joins TRBV30 and TRBJ2-7, with D possibly matching TRBD1 (5 bases). The CDR3 is made up of 13 amino acids. The V end lost 2 bases, the J end lost 0 bases, and 8 bases lay between the germline ends. Germline CDR1 reads GTSNPN; CDR2 reads SVGIG (reference sequence). CDR3 protein: CAWSTGDSYEQYF. CDR3 DNA: TGTGCCTGGAGTACAGGAGACTCCTACGAGCAGTACTTC.

The chain carries TRBV29-1 and TRBJ2-3; no clear D gene. There are 14 residues in the CDR3. Germline CDR1 SQVTM, CDR2 ANQGSEA. Deletions cut 3 bases from V and 0 bases from J, with 10 bases between. Written as DNA, the CDR3 is TGCAGCGTTGAGTCACTCACTAGCACAGATACGCAGTATTTT. This gives the protein CSVESLTSTDTQYF.

This clonotype was seen only a few times. The chain joins TRBV2 to TRBJ2-3; 11 bases line up with TRBD2. The CDR3 consists of 16 residues. The V gene's germline CDR1 is SNHLY and CDR2 FYNNEI. The V gene end was trimmed by 6 bases and the J gene end by 1 base; junction bases not matched to a gene: 6. The CDR3 sequence is CASSQTSGGGTDTQYF. Written as DNA, the CDR3 is TGTGCCAGCAGCCAAACTAGCGGGGGTGGCACAGATACGCAGTATTTT.

The table lists this clonotype with many counts. This sequence joins TRBV12-3 or TRBV12-4 and TRBJ2-3; 7 positions agree with TRBD2. Trimming cost V 5 bases and J 6 bases; bases outside gene matches: 5. CDR3 size: 13 residues. CDR3 residues: CASSAGVLDTQYF. CDR3 nucleotide sequence: TGTGCCAGCAGTGCGGGAGTCTTGGATACGCAGTATTTT.